This T cell receptor (beta chain) came from a study of cytomegalovirus exposure and HLA in healthy donors. The V gene's germline CDR1 is MNHNS and CDR2 SASEGT. The trim removed 1 base at V and 0 bases at J, leaving 5 bases unmatched. The CDR3 covers 17 residues. This clone occurred a few times. Its antigen is unidentified. Study-wide findings and caveats: TCR beta V segments were, for the most part, productive about 90% or about 30% of the time in an earlier analysis. A later look showed TCR association rates differing by HLA locus, highest for DRB1 and lowest for HLA-C. TRBV6-2, TRBV6-3 and other indistinguishable V segments were excluded. Later analysis suggested links between common viral pathogens and several top significant clusters.

A multiplex PCR was run with 60 Vbeta primers and 13 Jbeta primers. Method: immunoSEQ multiplex PCR; TCRdb's copy keeps in-frame clones and lacks some. The table includes 30,000 to 40,000 clones, 65% to 75% detected once. The rearrangement joins TRBV6-1 to TRBJ1-3; 8 nucleotides match TRBD1. This clonotype was sampled from a middle-aged man in good health and CMV-seropositive. The sample comprised PBMCs. The CDR3 coding sequence is TGTGCCAGCAGTGAAGTAGGGACAGGCGGCTCTGGAAACACCATATATTTT. Translated, it gives CASSEVGTGGSGNTIYF.